Listed here is a single T cell receptor (beta chain). Germline V gene data show CDR1 as MGHRA and CDR2 as YSYEKL. This CDR3 region has 18 residues. V dropped 0 bases and J dropped 4 bases, with 21 bases sitting between them. The protocol was immunoSEQ multiplex PCR, while the TCRdb copy is restricted to in-frame clones and leaves out a portion. Among approximately 760,000 clones listed, 80% to 90% were seen once. These data originate in a study of shared T cell receptors in the human thymus. In addition, the sample was reused for a study of human thymus T cells. That study adds: Donation was from healthy Finnish infants who were having corrective surgery that addressed congenital heart defects. Resections that were taken during corrective heart surgery supplied the thymus tissue. A high degree of thymic repertoire overlap among unrelated individuals was reported in related research.

This clonotype was obtained from a girl under three years old with a congenital heart defect. The chain has TRBV4-1 and TRBJ1-2, with unresolved D. The sample was thymocytes. The DNA for the CDR3 is TGCGCCAGCAGCCAAGATCAGCAGCGTCGGGTTTTTGCCTATGGCTACACCTTC. This sequence encodes CASSQDQQRRVFAYGYTF.